This T cell receptor beta chain emerged from a study of blood T cell repertoires in COVID-19. At the level of the study: PBMCs, B-cell-depleted T cells, or T cells provided the cDNA or gDNA that made up the material.

CDR3 length: 14 residues. CDR1 is LNHDA and CDR2 is SQIVND in the germline V gene (reference sequence). The V segment lost 3 bases and the J segment 8 bases; nucleotides outside the gene matches: 6. In terms of age and location, participants ranged from roughly 18 to 100 years and lived in about two dozen US areas. Clinical history reported by participants formed the basis on which cohorts were assigned. Some clones are missing from TCRdb's copy, which holds only in-frame ones; the method was immunoSEQ multiplex PCR. The sample holds roughly 220,000 clones, around 83% seen once. Sequencing input: PBMCs or T cells enriched from blood (not recorded which). The receptor was derived from a woman in her 40s with acute COVID-19. The chain has TRBV19 and TRBJ2-1; 8 bases map to TRBD1. This CDR3 is CASSIRDRPYEQFF. CDR3 in DNA: TGTGCCAGTAGTATCAGGGACAGGCCCTATGAGCAGTTCTTC.